These 26 T cell receptor beta chains share one sample of origin, sequenced in a study of blood T cell repertoires in COVID-19. Profiled with immunoSEQ multiplex PCR; TCRdb holds only in-frame clones, not every one. The table has under 250,000 clones, about 83% seen once. Sequencing was done on a sample of peripheral blood. All receptors derive from a woman in her thirties or forties who had recovered from COVID-19.

This rearrangement joins TRBV2 to TRBJ2-7, with TRBD1 matching over 9 bases. Germline V gene lookup returns CDR1 SNHLY and CDR2 FYNNEI. The CDR3 is 15 residues long. Trimming at V came to 4 bases and at J to 6 bases, leaving 10 bases not matched to a gene. In DNA form, the CDR3 reads TGTGCCAGCAGTGTAAGCCCACAGGGGGCGAGCGAGCAGTACTTC. The encoded protein is CASSVSPQGASEQYF.

The chain links TRBV18 to TRBJ2-7; 8 bases are shared with TRBD2. Germline V gene sequence: CDR1 KGHSH, CDR2 LQKENI. The V gene end was trimmed by 6 bases and the J gene end by 0 bases; junction bases not matched to a gene: 13. This CDR3 is built from 17 residues. Here the CDR3 DNA reads TGTGCCAGCTCCCTCGCACCCGGGACTAGTCGCTCCTACGAGCAGTACTTC. Encoded protein: CASSLAPGTSRSYEQYF.

This chain links TRBV19 with TRBJ2-3; 10 bases are a match to TRBD2. The CDR3 length is 16 residues. Trimming at V came to 5 bases and at J to 2 bases, leaving 7 bases not matched to a gene. Germline CDR1 reads LNHDA; CDR2 reads SQIVND (reference sequence). CDR3 amino acids: CASSHTSGGATDTQYF. CDR3 sequence (DNA): TGTGCCAGTAGTCATACCAGCGGGGGGGCCACAGATACGCAGTATTTT.

This clone was picked up one time. The chain has TRBV6-6 and TRBJ1-1, with D possibly TRBD1 on 6 matching bases. This CDR3 comprises 16 residues. The germline CDR1 and CDR2 sequences are MNHNY and SVGAGI (reference sequence). V was clipped by 4 bases and J by 3 bases, with 18 bases between them. The CDR3 reads CASSFGQQKGHTEAFF. CDR3 nucleotides: TGTGCCAGCAGTTTCGGACAGCAAAAAGGGCACACTGAAGCTTTCTTT.

The chain couples TRBV20-1 to TRBJ2-7, with TRBD2 as a possible D gene (7 bases). V lost 3 bases and J lost 6, with 15 bases in between. Germline CDR1 DFQATT, CDR2 SNEGSKA (reference sequence). The CDR3 covers 13 residues. Written as DNA, the CDR3 is TGCAGTGCTAGTTCAGGGAGGGGGGTCGAGCAGTACTTC. Its translation: CSASSGRGVEQYF.

This chain connects TRBV5-5 to TRBJ2-7; D is unresolved. Deletions cut 0 bases from V and 2 bases from J, with 9 bases between. Germline V gene lookup returns CDR1 SGHKS and CDR2 YYEKEE (reference sequence). The CDR3 runs 14 residues. CDR3 sequence reads: CASSLAPQTYEQYF. As DNA, the CDR3 is TGTGCCAGCAGCTTGGCCCCCCAGACCTACGAGCAGTACTTC.

The rearrangement joins TRBV28 to TRBJ1-6, with a weak D call TRBD1 (6 bases). Germline CDR1 is MDHEN and CDR2 is SYDVKM. Trimming cost V 7 bases and J 4 bases, with 14 bases left between them. The CDR3 totals 15 residues. The CDR3 nucleotides are TGTGCCAGCAAGGGGGGGCTTGGTTATAATTCACCCCTCCACTTT. Protein: CASKGGLGYNSPLHF.

The chain couples TRBV5-6 to TRBJ2-3; 10 bases line up with TRBD1. J gave up 0 bases and V 4 bases, and 5 bases lay outside the gene matches. Per the germline V gene, CDR1 is SGHDT and CDR2 is YYEEEE. The CDR3 has 16 residues. The CDR3 nucleotides read TGTGCCAGCAGCCCTCGGGGACAGGGGAGCACAGATACGCAGTATTTT. This translates into CASSPRGQGSTDTQYF.

The chain combines TRBV5-1 with TRBJ1-2; D perhaps matches TRBD1 (5 bases). V dropped 0 bases and J dropped 1 base, with 13 bases sitting between them. The CDR3 length is 16 residues. Germline V CDR1 and CDR2: SGHRS, YFSETQ. The chain's CDR3 is CASSLAGGVNNYGYTF. CDR3 bases: TGCGCCAGCAGCTTGGCCGGGGGGGTTAATAACTATGGCTACACCTTC.

This chain links TRBV18 with TRBJ2-5; D is perhaps TRBD2 (6 bases). The CDR3 sequence is 15 residues long. Germline V lookup: CDR1 KGHSH, CDR2 LQKENI. Trimming pared 0 bases from V and 5 bases from J, leaving 13 bases between. This chain's CDR3 is CASSPPELAGETQYF. CDR3 bases: TGTGCCAGCTCACCACCGGAACTAGCCGGTGAGACCCAGTACTTC.

The genes are TRBV6-5 and TRBJ2-3; no definite D call. The CDR3 runs 13 residues. Trimming took off 6 bases at V and 4 bases at J, with 11 bases between the two ends. Germline CDR1 is MNHEY and CDR2 is SVGAGI. The CDR3 protein is CASSLGRADTQYF. The CDR3 nucleotides are TGTGCCAGCAGCCTCGGCCGGGCAGATACGCAGTATTTT.

The chain links TRBV18 to TRBJ1-1, with 7 bases lining up with TRBD1. The CDR3 is made up of 15 amino acids. Germline CDR1 and CDR2: KGHSH and LQKENI. Losses at the gene ends were 3 bases for V and 5 bases for J; bases not matched to a gene: 9. The CDR3 region is CASSPEAGGRTEAFF. CDR3 DNA: TGTGCCAGCTCACCCGAGGCAGGGGGTAGAACTGAAGCTTTCTTT.

The V and J genes are TRBV4-1 and TRBJ1-2, with D possibly matching TRBD1 (5 bases). Germline assignment: CDR1 MGHRA and CDR2 YSYEKL. V lost 4 bases, J lost 6 bases, and 15 bases lay in between. This CDR3 spans 14 amino acids. The CDR3 nucleotides are TGCGCCAGCAGCCTCGGACACTCTTCTAATGGCTACACCTTC. It specifies CASSLGHSSNGYTF.

The chain is built from TRBV28 and TRBJ2-3, with D tentatively TRBD1 (5 bases). V was cut by 6 bases and J by 1 base, with 14 bases left in between. CDR1 is MDHEN and CDR2 is SYDVKM in the germline V gene. The CDR3 spans 15 residues. Here the CDR3 reads CASSPTLTGTDTQYF. DNA of the CDR3: TGTGCCAGCAGCCCTACTCTGACAGGCACAGATACGCAGTATTTT.

The CDR3 loop reads CASSLAPSGDYNEQFF. In DNA form, the CDR3 reads TGTGCCAGCAGCTTAGCCCCTAGCGGGGACTACAATGAGCAGTTCTTC. This chain uses TRBV7-6 with TRBJ2-1; 9 nucleotides agree with TRBD2. Germline V gene lookup returns CDR1 SGHVS and CDR2 FNYEAQ. After removal of 0 bases from V and 3 bases from J, the junction contained 3 bases not matched to a gene. The CDR3 is 16 amino acids.

This clone has only one observation. CDR3 DNA sequence: TGTGCCACCAGTGATCCAGCCAGACAGGGGTCCTACGAGCAGTACTTC. It yields the protein CATSDPARQGSYEQYF. V and J are TRBV24-1 and TRBJ2-7; 8 bases fit TRBD1. CDR3 size: 16 residues. Germline V gene data show CDR1 as KGHDR and CDR2 as SFDVKD. The V and J ends lost 3 bases and 1 base, in that order; junction bases with no gene match: 7.

Only one count was recorded for this clone. The rearrangement joins TRBV6-5 to TRBJ1-4; 7 bases agree with TRBD1. V dropped 4 bases and J dropped 8; count of bases not matched to a gene: 10. The CDR3 length is 15 residues. Germline CDR1 is MNHEY and CDR2 is SVGAGI. CDR3 residues: CASSSIEGAWEKLFF. The DNA of the CDR3 is TGTGCCAGCAGTTCTATTGAGGGGGCCTGGGAAAAACTGTTTTTT.

This chain uses TRBV20-1 with TRBJ2-1; D is unresolved. Trimming took off 6 bases at V and 9 bases at J, with 9 bases between the two ends. The CDR3 contains 10 residues. Per the germline V gene, CDR1 is DFQATT and CDR2 is SNEGSKA (reference sequence). CDR3 coding DNA: TGCAGTGCAGAGCTCGGTGAGCAGTTCTTC. It specifies CSAELGEQFF.

A few counts support this clone. The chain carries TRBV3-1 (or the pseudogene TRBV3-2) and TRBJ1-2; the match to TRBD1 covers 8 bases. V shed 4 bases, J shed 3 bases, and the junction held 10 bases outside the gene matches. CDR1 is LGHDT and CDR2 is YNNKEL in the germline V gene (reference sequence). CDR3 length: 16 residues. DNA for the CDR3: TGTGCCAGCAGCCCCCGCCGACAGGGGTGGGACTATGGCTACACCTTC. Amino acids: CASSPRRQGWDYGYTF.

This chain connects TRBV7-2 to TRBJ1-3; no firm D call. The V end was cut by 3 bases, the J end by 0 bases, with 9 bases between. In germline, CDR1 is SGHTA, CDR2 FQGNSA. The CDR3 contains 15 residues. CDR3 sequence: CASSFNSNSGNTIYF. The CDR3 nucleotides are TGTGCCAGCAGCTTCAACAGCAACTCTGGAAACACCATATATTTT. Full variable domain (outside the CDR3, taken from reference TRBV7-2 and TRBJ1-3): GAGVSQSPSNKVTEKGKDVELRCDPISGHTALYWYRQSLGQGLEFLIYFQGNSAPDKSGLPSDRFSAERTGGSVSTLTIQRTQQEDSAVYLCASSFNSNSGNTIYFGEGSWLTVV.

This chain uses TRBV7-2 with TRBJ1-2; D perhaps matches TRBD1 (6 bases). Trimming stripped 3 bases from V and 6 bases from J, with 11 bases between. There are 13 residues in the CDR3. Germline V gene sequence: CDR1 SGHTA, CDR2 FQGNSA. The CDR3 sequence is CASSFPGGDGYTF. The CDR3 nucleotides read TGTGCCAGCAGCTTCCCGGGGGGCGATGGCTACACCTTC.

This clone was recorded only once. The rearrangement links TRBV18 to TRBJ1-5, with D hard to call. Germline CDR1 KGHSH, CDR2 LQKENI. The CDR3 runs to 17 residues. V was cut by 2 bases and J by 1 base, with 15 bases left in between. DNA for the CDR3: TGTGCCAGCTCACCAAGGCAGGTGAGAAGGAGCAATCAGCCCCAGCATTTT. This encodes CASSPRQVRRSNQPQHF.

The chain is built from TRBV14 and TRBJ1-4; unclear D gene. The CDR3 has 15 residues. Germline-derived CDR1 and CDR2 are SGHDN and FVKESK. V lost 4 bases to trimming and J lost 2 bases, with 11 bases between them. The CDR3 reads CASSPPGSTNEKLFF. CDR3 sequence (DNA): TGTGCCAGCAGCCCCCCGGGGTCCACTAATGAAAAACTGTTTTTT.

This clone was counted a single time. The genes are TRBV11-1 and TRBJ2-5; 8 bases agree with TRBD1. Trimming took 2 bases from V and 4 from J; bases not matched to a gene: 9. Germline V gives CDR1 SGHAT, CDR2 FQDESV (reference sequence). The CDR3 totals 16 residues. CDR3 residues: CASSLQGAYLRETQYF. For the CDR3, the DNA is TGTGCCAGCAGCTTACAGGGGGCGTATCTGCGAGAGACCCAGTACTTC.

The DNA for the CDR3 is TGTGCCAGCAGCTTAAGGGCACAGGGGAATGAGCAGTTCTTC. It encodes CASSLRAQGNEQFF. The chain employs TRBV7-9 and TRBJ2-1; 7 bases align to TRBD1. V shed 2 bases and J 7 bases; nucleotides not matched to a gene: 5. CDR3 size: 14 residues. Germline CDR1 is SEHNR and CDR2 is FQNEAQ (reference sequence).

The count of this clone is one. This chain joins TRBV19 and TRBJ2-7; 7 bases line up with TRBD1. V lost 5 bases and J lost 2; bases outside the gene matches: 3. The CDR3 totals 13 residues. Per germline, CDR1 LNHDA and CDR2 SQIVND (reference sequence). CDR3 in DNA: TGTGCCAGTAGTCCGGGACAGACCTACGAGCAGTACTTC. This encodes CASSPGQTYEQYF.